Each of the 26 T cell receptor beta chains below was sequenced from the same sample in a study of response to subunit inactivated influenza vaccine. MiXCR, applied by TCRdb to the RT-PCR reads, yields one record per CDR3 protein. The table shows some 850,000 distinct CDR3 sequences, with approximately 17% occurring only once. Specimen: PBMCs from blood, collected around 5 days after vaccination. The receptors here all came from a middle-aged man who received an inactivated influenza vaccine.

This clonotype has just a few counts. This sequence joins TRBV5-1 and TRBJ2-1; a weak D match, TRBD2 (7 bases). The CDR3 loop spans 15 amino acids. V lost 3 bases and J lost 3, with 13 bases in between. Germline CDR1 SGHRS, CDR2 YFSETQ. The CDR3 DNA is TGCGCCAGCAGCTGGAGGGGGGGACTCTACAATGAGCAGTTCTTC. The encoded protein is CASSWRGGLYNEQFF.

The sample holds a few counts of this clonotype. The chain uses TRBV24-1 and TRBJ2-3; D unresolved. With 1 base removed from V and 6 bases from J, the gap between germline ends came to 10 bases. Germline assignment: CDR1 KGHDR and CDR2 SFDVKD. CDR3 length equals 14 residues. As DNA, the CDR3 is TGTGCCACCAGTGATTTCAAGGCACCCGATACGCAGTATTTT. It codes for CATSDFKAPDTQYF.

This chain uses TRBV30 with TRBJ1-2; no clear D gene. The germline V gene encodes CDR1 GTSNPN and CDR2 SVGIG (reference sequence). V was clipped by 2 bases and J by 2 bases, with 6 bases between them. This CDR3 comprises 12 residues. CDR3 nucleotide sequence: TGTGCCTGGAGTTCTGGCAACTATGGCTACACCTTC. This codes for CAWSSGNYGYTF. The full variable domain, rest sourced from reference TRBV30 and TRBJ1-2, is SQTIHQWPATLVQPVGSPLSLECTVEGTSNPNLYWYRQAAGRGLQLLFYSVGIGQISSEVPQNLSASRPQDRQFILSSKKLLLSDSGFYLCAWSSGNYGYTFGSGTRLTVV.

This clonotype was counted ten times or more. J is TRBJ2-2 and V is TRBV12-3 or TRBV12-4, with 13 nucleotides matching TRBD2. V was clipped by 4 bases and J by 4 bases; unmatched bases: 3. This CDR3 is 16 amino acids long. The CDR3 region has the DNA TGTGCCAGCAGTTCCGGGACTAGCGGGATCACCGGGGAGCTGTTTTTT. This encodes CASSSGTSGITGELFF.

This clonotype came up many times. J is TRBJ2-1 and V is TRBV20-1; D unresolved. The CDR3 has 13 amino acids. Germline V lookup: CDR1 DFQATT, CDR2 SNEGSKA (reference sequence). The V gene lost 3 bases and the J gene lost 5 bases, with 11 bases spanning the gap. This CDR3 is CSASGGSNNEQFF. CDR3 nucleotide sequence: TGCAGTGCTAGCGGCGGCAGCAACAATGAGCAGTTCTTC.

This clonotype has just a few counts. The rearrangement uses TRBV4-2 and TRBJ2-2; D not resolved. V was shortened by 0 bases and J by 4 bases, with 3 bases between the two germline ends. Germline lookup yields CDR1 LGHNA and CDR2 YNFKEQ. This CDR3 spans 13 amino acids. The DNA for the CDR3 is TGTGCCAGCAGCCAAGAACGCACCGGGGAGCTGTTTTTT. Translating it yields CASSQERTGELFF.

This clonotype was counted only a few times. The V call is TRBV20-1, the J call TRBJ2-1; 7 positions match TRBD2. The germline V gene encodes CDR1 DFQATT and CDR2 SNEGSKA (reference sequence). There are 16 residues in the CDR3. Trimming cost V 3 bases and J 0 bases; bases outside gene matches: 8. The CDR3 nucleotides are TGCAGTGCTAGCTTGGCTAGCGGCAGCTCCTACAATGAGCAGTTCTTC. Translation gives CSASLASGSSYNEQFF.

The chain couples TRBV7-2 to TRBJ2-7; possibly TRBD2 for D (7 bases). Germline lookup yields CDR1 SGHTA and CDR2 FQGNSA. This CDR3 spans 14 amino acids. Trimming took off 5 bases at V and 6 bases at J, with 17 bases between the two ends. CDR3 in amino acids: CASSPQGRVAEQYF. The CDR3 bases are TGTGCCAGCAGCCCGCAGGGGAGGGTCGCCGAGCAGTACTTC. Using reference TRBV7-2 and TRBJ2-7 for the parts outside the CDR3, the full variable domain is GAGVSQSPSNKVTEKGKDVELRCDPISGHTALYWYRQSLGQGLEFLIYFQGNSAPDKSGLPSDRFSAERTGGSVSTLTIQRTQQEDSAVYLCASSPQGRVAEQYFGPGTRLTVT.

This chain uses TRBV2 with TRBJ1-5; TRBD1 might be the D (5 bases). The CDR3 totals 16 residues. Germline CDR1 SNHLY, CDR2 FYNNEI. Trimming pared 3 bases from V and 5 bases from J, leaving 17 bases between. The chain's CDR3 is CASSDPSRVAHQPQHF. The CDR3 DNA follows: TGTGCCAGCAGTGACCCATCCAGGGTGGCGCATCAGCCCCAGCATTTT.

The gene calls are TRBV5-1 and TRBJ2-7; TRBD1 agrees at 9 bases. Trimming took 1 base from V and 5 from J; bases not matched to a gene: 4. Germline V gene lookup returns CDR1 SGHRS and CDR2 YFSETQ. CDR3 size: 14 residues. CDR3 protein: CASSLSDRGHEQYF. The CDR3 DNA sequence: TGCGCCAGCAGCTTGTCGGACAGGGGACACGAGCAGTACTTC.

This clonotype was counted only a few times. The chain has TRBV20-1 and TRBJ2-3; TRBD1 might be the D (7 bases). CDR3 length equals 14 residues. Germline CDR1 and CDR2: DFQATT and SNEGSKA (reference sequence). Trimming cost V 3 bases and J 5 bases, with 15 bases left between them. The CDR3 DNA reads TGCAGTGCTAGGGCGGGACAGTTGATAGATACGCAGTATTTT. This sequence encodes CSARAGQLIDTQYF.

This sequence joins TRBV20-1 and TRBJ2-1, with a possible D match to TRBD2 (6 bases). CDR3 length: 15 residues. With 0 bases removed from V and 8 bases from J, the gap between germline ends came to 17 bases. CDR1 is DFQATT, CDR2 SNEGSKA, per germline (reference sequence). Here the CDR3 reads CSAREVGTRRDEQFF. The CDR3 DNA follows: TGCAGTGCTAGAGAGGTGGGGACTCGTCGAGATGAGCAGTTCTTC.

This clonotype was recorded many times. This chain joins TRBV20-1 and TRBJ2-1; 7 nucleotides align to TRBD2. Trimming took 0 bases from V and 7 from J; bases not matched to a gene: 6. CDR1 is DFQATT and CDR2 is SNEGSKA in the germline V gene (reference sequence). This CDR3 spans 14 amino acids. CDR3 bases: TGCAGTGCTAGAGATCCTCGGACTAGGAATGAGCAGTTCTTC. This translates into CSARDPRTRNEQFF.

V gene TRBV5-5 combines with J gene TRBJ2-1; D call uncertain. CDR1 is SGHKS, CDR2 YYEKEE, per germline (reference sequence). V gave up 0 bases and J gave up 9 bases, with 16 bases separating them. CDR3 length: 15 residues. CDR3 sequence: CASSLDGGAIGEQFF. The CDR3 DNA sequence: TGTGCCAGCAGCTTGGATGGCGGCGCGATAGGTGAGCAGTTCTTC.

This chain links TRBV20-1 with TRBJ2-1; TRBD2 agrees at 8 bases. After removal of 5 bases from V and 8 bases from J, the junction contained 11 bases not matched to a gene. Germline CDR1 reads DFQATT; CDR2 reads SNEGSKA (reference sequence). The CDR3 runs 14 residues. CDR3 coding DNA: TGCAGTGCTCGCCGCGGCGGGGGGCCCTATGAGCAGTTCTTC. Its protein is CSARRGGGPYEQFF.

CDR3 sequence (DNA): TGTGCCAGCAGCCAAGATCCGTCTAGCGGCTATACGCAGTATTTT. It codes for CASSQDPSSGYTQYF. The chain is built from TRBV3-1 and TRBJ2-3, with TRBD2 identical over 7 bases. Germline V gene sequence: CDR1 LGHDT, CDR2 YNNKEL (reference sequence). CDR3 length equals 15 residues. With 0 bases clipped from V and 7 bases from J, the junction kept 7 bases outside the gene matches.

The gene calls are TRBV7-8 and TRBJ1-2, with 8 bases fitting TRBD1. The junction had 9 bases not matched to a gene; V was cut back by 1 base and J by 5 bases. This CDR3 is built from 16 residues. CDR1 is SGHVS and CDR2 is FQNEAQ in the germline V gene. The CDR3 here is CASSLDRHRTGYGYTF. The CDR3 DNA reads as TGTGCCAGCAGCTTAGACCGGCATAGGACAGGGTATGGCTACACCTTC.

The gene calls are TRBV20-1 and TRBJ2-7; 12 bases align to TRBD2. J was trimmed by 5 bases and V by 0 bases; bases with no gene match: 11. This CDR3 is 17 amino acids long. Per the germline V gene, CDR1 is DFQATT and CDR2 is SNEGSKA (reference sequence). The CDR3 nucleotides read TGCAGTGCTAGAGACCGCCTAGGACTAGCGGGGCTCCACGAGCAGTACTTC. Its translation is CSARDRLGLAGLHEQYF.

This clonotype showed up just a few times. J is TRBJ2-2 and V is TRBV7-8, with a possible D match to TRBD2 (6 bases). The CDR3 covers 16 residues. Per the germline V gene, CDR1 is SGHVS and CDR2 is FQNEAQ. Trimming cost V 0 bases and J 4 bases, with 12 bases left between them. The CDR3, as DNA: TGTGCCAGCAGCTTAGCGACGGCGCGGGGCACCGGGGAGCTGTTTTTT. This codes for CASSLATARGTGELFF.

There are a few counts of this clonotype. CDR3 sequence reads: CSASRQGSLFEQYF. The CDR3 DNA reads as TGCAGTGCTAGCCGACAGGGGAGTCTATTTGAGCAGTACTTC. This sequence joins TRBV20-1 and TRBJ2-7; 8 bases agree with TRBD1. J was trimmed by 7 bases and V by 3 bases; bases with no gene match: 11. This CDR3 is built from 14 residues. Germline CDR1 DFQATT, CDR2 SNEGSKA (reference sequence).

V usage is TRBV5-1 and J usage is TRBJ2-7; possibly TRBD2 for D (5 bases). The germline gives CDR1 SGHRS, CDR2 YFSETQ. CDR3 length: 16 amino acids. V shed 2 bases and J shed 2 bases, with 17 bases lying between them. As DNA, the CDR3 is TGCGCCAGCAGCTTTTCAGGCGGGCTCGGCACCTACGAGCAGTACTTC. Translated: CASSFSGGLGTYEQYF.

This clonotype has only a few counts. This chain uses TRBV10-3 with TRBJ2-5, with TRBD1 identical over 10 bases. V gave up 2 bases and J gave up 6 bases; unmatched junction bases: 9. The germline V gene encodes CDR1 ENHRY and CDR2 SYGVKD. CDR3 length: 16 residues. CDR3: CAISEGDRGLIKTQYF. The DNA of the CDR3 is TGTGCCATCAGTGAGGGCGACAGGGGGCTGATAAAGACCCAGTACTTC.

This clonotype was found a few times. The chain joins TRBV12-3 or TRBV12-4 to TRBJ2-1, with D perhaps given as TRBD1 or TRBD2 (6 bases each). V shed 4 bases and J shed 0 bases, with 10 bases lying between them. The length of the CDR3 is 15 residues. CDR3 sequence reads: CASSSGGNSYNEQFF. The CDR3, as DNA: TGTGCCAGCAGTTCCGGGGGCAACTCCTACAATGAGCAGTTCTTC.

This clonotype was seen a few times. The chain uses TRBV7-2 and TRBJ2-1; D possibly uses TRBD1 or TRBD2 (5 bases each). V gave up 5 bases and J gave up 6 bases, with 17 bases separating them. CDR1 is SGHTA and CDR2 is FQGNSA in the germline V gene. CDR3 length: 15 residues. CDR3 residues: CASSAMGRDGNEQFF. The CDR3 coding sequence is TGTGCCAGCAGCGCCATGGGCAGGGACGGCAATGAGCAGTTCTTC.

The V gene is TRBV12-3 or TRBV12-4, the J gene TRBJ1-2; a possible D gene is TRBD1 (6 bases). CDR3 length: 13 residues. The V and J ends lost 8 bases and 4 bases respectively, with 14 bases between them. CDR3 coding DNA: TGTGCCAGCGGCACGACAGGAGCCTATGGCTACACCTTC. It is translated as CASGTTGAYGYTF.

The chain recombines TRBV11-1 with TRBJ2-7; D not certain. CDR3 size: 12 residues. Germline V gene sequence: CDR1 SGHAT, CDR2 FQDESV (reference sequence). Trimming shortened V by 2 bases and J by 7 bases, and 9 bases separated the two germline ends. DNA for the CDR3: TGTGCCAGCAGCTTACCGGACCGAGAGCAGTACTTC. Protein product: CASSLPDREQYF.